The clone carrying this T cell receptor beta chain was counted many times. This CDR3 is built from 15 residues. Germline lookup yields CDR1 SEHNR and CDR2 FQNEAQ (reference sequence). V shed 1 base and J 5 bases; nucleotides not matched to a gene: 7. These data originate in a study of Graves' ophthalmopathy and Graves' hyperthyroidism. Using RNA transcripts, the TCR beta CDR3 regions were amplified. The library came from an HTBI-primed first-round RT-PCR and a second-round multiplex PCR. TCRdb fed the multiplex PCR reads into MiXCR, producing one record per CDR3 protein. The data show around 1.1 million distinct CDR3 sequences, with about two fifths seen just once and roughly 10% held by the top ten.

The origin of this receptor is an adult man with Graves' hyperthyroidism. Sequencing was carried out using peripheral blood or thyroid tissue (not recorded which). V usage is TRBV7-9 and J usage is TRBJ1-2; 7 bases align to TRBD1. Here the CDR3 reads CASSLGSGTEYGYTF. The CDR3 DNA is TGTGCCAGCAGCTTAGGCTCGGGGACAGAATATGGCTACACCTTC. Using reference TRBV7-9 and TRBJ1-2 for the parts outside the CDR3, the full variable domain is DTGVSQNPRHKITKRGQNVTFRCDPISEHNRLYWYRQTLGQGPEFLTYFQNEAQLEKSRLLSDRFSAERPKGSFSTLEIQRTEQGDSAMYLCASSLGSGTEYGYTFGSGTRLTVV.